Listed here is a single T cell receptor (beta chain). What it binds is unknown. These data come from a study of CD4 T cells in relation to SARS-CoV-2 and coronaviruses. At the level of the study: PBMCs were cultured with antigen for roughly 10 days before TCR beta sequencing.

CD4+ T cells from unexposed donors were obtained before the COVID-19 pandemic (2011-2018). The cells were cultured for about 10 days before CD4+ T cells were isolated. Unexposed-donor CD4+ T cells were probed with SARS-CoV-2 S/N and four cold-coronavirus spikes, cells permitting. Some clones are missing from TCRdb's copy, which holds only in-frame ones; the method was immunoSEQ multiplex PCR. The table has 20,000 to 25,000 clones, 76% seen once; the top ten hold 15% to 20%. This CDR3 contains 15 residues. V was cut by 6 bases and J by 4 bases, with 18 bases left in between. CDR1 MGHDK and CDR2 SYGVNS come from the germline V gene.

The receptor was derived from a human donor in good health. Sequenced input: CD4+ T cells from PBMCs, cultured in vitro. The chain is built from TRBV25-1 and TRBJ1-2; D might be TRBD1 (6 bases). CDR3: CASRGRGVGVYGYTF. The CDR3 DNA follows: TGTGCCAGCAGGGGCAGGGGTGTAGGAGTCTATGGCTACACCTTC.